Given below is one TCR beta chain in context. What it binds is not known. Using unique molecular identifiers, the investigators prepared the TCRbeta library. Each CDR3 protein gets one entry after TCRdb re-called the PCR reads with MiXCR. This sample has about 600,000 distinct CDR3 sequences; 20% to 25% occur once, and the top ten carry 13% to 15%. V lost 5 bases to trimming and J lost 5 bases, with 15 bases between them. From germline, CDR1 is LNHDA and CDR2 SQIVND (reference sequence). This CDR3 is built from 14 residues. The sample originates from a study of T-cell reconstitution after alpha-beta-depleted transplantation in children. Study outcomes and limitations: T-cell counts and diversity were attributed mostly to newly produced T cells one year after transplant. It was surviving recipient T cells and thymic progenitors that gave some patients high TCRbeta diversity at day 60. After transplant, at about two months, alpha-beta T cells were reportedly derived from several hundred expanded graft clones.

Sample: PBMCs, mostly from graft donor cells, taken 360 days after TCRalphabeta/CD19-depleted stem cell transplant. The rearrangement joins TRBV19 to TRBJ2-5, with a weak D call TRBD2 (5 bases). The TCR sequence derives from a boy under two years old who had a stem cell transplant for acute myeloid leukemia, so the T cells may come from the graft donor. DNA of the CDR3: TGTGCCAGTAGTCGAGGACTTGGCGGGGAGACCCAGTACTTC. This sequence encodes CASSRGLGGETQYF.